Sequencing of this T cell receptor (beta chain) was carried out in a study of radiotherapy plus CTLA-4 blockade in lung cancer. Using immunoSEQ multiplex PCR, the repertoire was profiled, and TCRdb retains in-frame clones only, with some absent. The sample has fewer than 140,000 clones; 85% are singletons. Germline lookup yields CDR1 MNHNY and CDR2 SVGAGI (reference sequence). This CDR3 is built from 15 residues. V lost 4 bases to trimming and J lost 6 bases, with 18 bases between them. The material was peripheral blood, obtained from a patient treated with radiotherapy plus ipilimumab. This sequence joins TRBV6-6 and TRBJ2-5, with D maybe TRBD1 (7 bases). The sequence was obtained from a human donor with non-small cell lung cancer that progressed on radiotherapy plus ipilimumab. Some clones in this sample may be carry-over from other donors' samples. The CDR3 is CASSLVSGGMQTQYF. The CDR3 coding sequence is TGTGCCAGCAGTTTAGTATCAGGGGGGATGCAGACCCAGTACTTC.